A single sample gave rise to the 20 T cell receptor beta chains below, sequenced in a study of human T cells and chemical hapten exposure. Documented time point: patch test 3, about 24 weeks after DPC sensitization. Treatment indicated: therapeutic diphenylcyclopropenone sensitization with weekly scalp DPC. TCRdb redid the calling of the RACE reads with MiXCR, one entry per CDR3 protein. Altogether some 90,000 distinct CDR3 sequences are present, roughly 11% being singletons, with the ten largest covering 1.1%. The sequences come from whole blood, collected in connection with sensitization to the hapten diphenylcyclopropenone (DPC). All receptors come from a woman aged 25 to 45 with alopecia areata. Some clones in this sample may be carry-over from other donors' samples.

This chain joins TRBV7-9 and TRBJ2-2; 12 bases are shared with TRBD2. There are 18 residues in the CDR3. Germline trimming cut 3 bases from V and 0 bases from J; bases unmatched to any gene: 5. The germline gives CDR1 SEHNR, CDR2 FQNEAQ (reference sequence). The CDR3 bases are TGTGCCAGCAGCTTCGTACTAGCGGGGGGATCGAACACCGGGGAGCTGTTTTTT. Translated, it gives CASSFVLAGGSNTGELFF.

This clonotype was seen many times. Here the CDR3 reads CSVGIDRETQYF. CDR3 DNA: TGCAGCGTGGGAATAGATAGGGAGACCCAGTACTTC. The rearrangement uses TRBV29-1 and TRBJ2-5, with D unclear. Trimming removed 6 bases from V and 5 bases from J, with 13 bases in between. Germline lookup yields CDR1 SQVTM and CDR2 ANQGSEA. This CDR3 region has 12 residues.

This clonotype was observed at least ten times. CDR3 nucleotides: TGCGCCAGTCTTGTGCGGGGGACGAATCCGATGAACACTGAAGCTTTCTTT. It codes for CASLVRGTNPMNTEAFF. This chain links TRBV10-2 with TRBJ1-1; TRBD1 might be the D (5 bases). There are 17 residues in the CDR3. Trimming took off 9 bases at V and 0 bases at J, with 23 bases between the two ends. Germline V gene lookup returns CDR1 WSHSY and CDR2 SAAADI.

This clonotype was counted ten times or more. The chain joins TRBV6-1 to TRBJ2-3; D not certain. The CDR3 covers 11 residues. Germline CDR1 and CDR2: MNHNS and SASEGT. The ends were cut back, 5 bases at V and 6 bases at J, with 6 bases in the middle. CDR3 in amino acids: CASSPFDTQYF. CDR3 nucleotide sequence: TGTGCCAGCAGTCCTTTCGATACGCAGTATTTT.

CDR3 DNA: TGTGCCAGCAGTTACCGCTACAGCTCCTACGAGCAGTACTTC. Translating gives CASSYRYSSYEQYF. The V call is TRBV6-2 or TRBV6-3, the J call TRBJ2-7, with D unresolved. Per germline, CDR1 MNHEY and CDR2 SVGEGT. The CDR3 has 14 amino acids. The V gene lost 2 bases and the J gene lost 0 bases, with 8 bases spanning the gap.

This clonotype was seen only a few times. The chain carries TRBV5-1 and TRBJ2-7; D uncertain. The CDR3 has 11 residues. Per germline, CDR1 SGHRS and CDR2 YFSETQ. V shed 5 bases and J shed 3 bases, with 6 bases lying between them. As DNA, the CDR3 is TGCGCCAGCAGGGAACACTACGAGCAGTACTTC. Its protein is CASREHYEQYF.

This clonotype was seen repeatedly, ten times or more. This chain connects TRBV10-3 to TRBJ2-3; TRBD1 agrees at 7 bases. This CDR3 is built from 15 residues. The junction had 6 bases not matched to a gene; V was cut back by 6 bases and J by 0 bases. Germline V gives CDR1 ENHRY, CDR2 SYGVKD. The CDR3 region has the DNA TGTGCCATCAGGGGACCGGGACAGAGCACAGATACGCAGTATTTT. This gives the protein CAIRGPGQSTDTQYF.

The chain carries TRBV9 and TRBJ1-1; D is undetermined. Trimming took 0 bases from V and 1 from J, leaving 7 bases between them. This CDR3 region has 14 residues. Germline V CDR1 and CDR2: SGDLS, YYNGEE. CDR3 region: CASSVASQNTEAFF. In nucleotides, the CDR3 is TGTGCCAGCAGCGTAGCTTCCCAGAACACTGAAGCTTTCTTT.

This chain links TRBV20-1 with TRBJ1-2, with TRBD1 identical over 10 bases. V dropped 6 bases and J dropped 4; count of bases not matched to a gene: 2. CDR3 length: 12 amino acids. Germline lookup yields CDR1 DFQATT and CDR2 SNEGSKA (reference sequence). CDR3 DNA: TGCAGTGCGGGACAGGGGAGCTATGGCTACACCTTC. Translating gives CSAGQGSYGYTF.

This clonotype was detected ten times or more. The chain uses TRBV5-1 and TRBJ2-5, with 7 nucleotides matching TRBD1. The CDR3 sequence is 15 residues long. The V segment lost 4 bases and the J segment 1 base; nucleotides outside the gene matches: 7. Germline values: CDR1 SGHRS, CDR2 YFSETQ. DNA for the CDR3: TGCGCCAGCAGCCGACAGGGACAGCTCCAAGAGACCCAGTACTTC. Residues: CASSRQGQLQETQYF.

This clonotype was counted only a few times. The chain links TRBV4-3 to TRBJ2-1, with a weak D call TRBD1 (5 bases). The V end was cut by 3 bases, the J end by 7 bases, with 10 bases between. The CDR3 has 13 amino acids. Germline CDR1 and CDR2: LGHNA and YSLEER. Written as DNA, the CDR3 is TGCGCCAGCAGCCAGATCCCAGGGAATGAGCAGTTCTTC. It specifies CASSQIPGNEQFF.

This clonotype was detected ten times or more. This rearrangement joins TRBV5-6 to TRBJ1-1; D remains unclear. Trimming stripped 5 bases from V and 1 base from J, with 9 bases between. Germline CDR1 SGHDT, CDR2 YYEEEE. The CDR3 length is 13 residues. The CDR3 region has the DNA TGTGCCAGCAGGAGGACTGAGAACACTGAAGCTTTCTTT. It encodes CASRRTENTEAFF.

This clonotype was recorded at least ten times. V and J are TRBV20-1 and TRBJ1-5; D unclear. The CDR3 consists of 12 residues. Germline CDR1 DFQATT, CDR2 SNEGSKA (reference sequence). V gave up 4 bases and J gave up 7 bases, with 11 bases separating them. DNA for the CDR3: TGCAGTGCTAATTCCGGGAACCAGCCCCAGCATTTT. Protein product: CSANSGNQPQHF.

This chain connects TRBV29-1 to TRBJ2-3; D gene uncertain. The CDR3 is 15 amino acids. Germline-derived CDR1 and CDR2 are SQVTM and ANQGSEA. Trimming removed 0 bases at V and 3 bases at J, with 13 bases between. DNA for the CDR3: TGCAGCGTTGAAGATCGGAACGGTGAAACAGATACGCAGTATTTT. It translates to CSVEDRNGETDTQYF.

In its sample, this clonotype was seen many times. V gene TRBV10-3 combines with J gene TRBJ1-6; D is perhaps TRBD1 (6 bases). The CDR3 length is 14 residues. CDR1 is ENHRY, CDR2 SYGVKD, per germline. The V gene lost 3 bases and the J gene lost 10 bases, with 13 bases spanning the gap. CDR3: CAISENRELSPLHF. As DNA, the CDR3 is TGTGCCATCAGTGAAAACAGGGAATTGTCACCCCTCCACTTT.

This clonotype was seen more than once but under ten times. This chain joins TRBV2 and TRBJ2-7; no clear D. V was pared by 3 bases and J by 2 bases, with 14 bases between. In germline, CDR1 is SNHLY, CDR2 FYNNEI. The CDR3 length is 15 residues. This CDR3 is CASSEVGPRTYEQYF. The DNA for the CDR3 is TGTGCCAGCAGTGAGGTAGGACCAAGAACCTACGAGCAGTACTTC.

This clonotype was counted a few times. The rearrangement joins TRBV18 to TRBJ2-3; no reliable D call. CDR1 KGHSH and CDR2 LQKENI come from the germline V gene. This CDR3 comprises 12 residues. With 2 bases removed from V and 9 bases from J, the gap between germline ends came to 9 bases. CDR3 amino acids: CASSPDAQTQYF. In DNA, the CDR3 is TGTGCCAGCTCACCAGATGCGCAGACGCAGTATTTT.

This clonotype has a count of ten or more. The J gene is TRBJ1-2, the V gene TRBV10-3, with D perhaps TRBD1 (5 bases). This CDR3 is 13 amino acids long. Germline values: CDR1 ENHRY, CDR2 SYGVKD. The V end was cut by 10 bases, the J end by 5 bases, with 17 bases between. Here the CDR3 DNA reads TGTGCCACCTATTCAGGGCCTCTTTATGGCTACACCTTC. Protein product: CATYSGPLYGYTF.

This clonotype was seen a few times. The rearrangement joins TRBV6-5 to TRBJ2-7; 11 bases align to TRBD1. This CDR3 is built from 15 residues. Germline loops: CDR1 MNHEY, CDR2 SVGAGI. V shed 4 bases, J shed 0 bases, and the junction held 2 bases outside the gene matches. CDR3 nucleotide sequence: TGTGCCAGCAGTTCCGGGACAGGGGGCTCCTACGAGCAGTACGTC. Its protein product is CASSSGTGGSYEQYV.

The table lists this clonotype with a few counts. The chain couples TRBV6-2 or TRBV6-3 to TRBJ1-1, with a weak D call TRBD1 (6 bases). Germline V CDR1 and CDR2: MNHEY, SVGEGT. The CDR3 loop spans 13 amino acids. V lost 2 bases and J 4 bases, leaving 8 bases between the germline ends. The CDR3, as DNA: TGTGCCAGCAGTTACGACAGGTTCACTGAAGCTTTCTTT. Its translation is CASSYDRFTEAFF.